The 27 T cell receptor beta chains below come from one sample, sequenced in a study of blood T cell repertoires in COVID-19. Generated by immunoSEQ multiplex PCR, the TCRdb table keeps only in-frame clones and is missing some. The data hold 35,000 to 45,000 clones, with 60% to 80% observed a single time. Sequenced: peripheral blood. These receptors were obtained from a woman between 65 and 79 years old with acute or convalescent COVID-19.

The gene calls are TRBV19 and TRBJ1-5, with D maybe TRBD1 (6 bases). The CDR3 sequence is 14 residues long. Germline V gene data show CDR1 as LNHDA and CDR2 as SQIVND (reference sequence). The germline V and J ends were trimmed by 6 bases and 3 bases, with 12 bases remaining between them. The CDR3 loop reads CASRSDRTNQPQHF. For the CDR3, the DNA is TGTGCCAGTAGATCAGACAGGACCAATCAGCCCCAGCATTTT.

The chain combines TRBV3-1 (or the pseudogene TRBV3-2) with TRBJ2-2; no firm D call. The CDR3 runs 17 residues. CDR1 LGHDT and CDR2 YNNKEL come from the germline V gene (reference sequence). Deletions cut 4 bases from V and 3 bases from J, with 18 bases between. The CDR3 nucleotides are TGTGCCAGCAGCCCTCCCTGGCGGCTAGATGACACCGGGGAGCTGTTTTTT. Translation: CASSPPWRLDDTGELFF.

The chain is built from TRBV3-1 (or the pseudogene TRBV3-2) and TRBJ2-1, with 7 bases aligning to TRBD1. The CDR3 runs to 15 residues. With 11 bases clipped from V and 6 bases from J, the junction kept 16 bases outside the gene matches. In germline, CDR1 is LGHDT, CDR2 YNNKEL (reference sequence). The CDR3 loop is CASYRQGSPLNEQFF. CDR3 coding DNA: TGTGCCTCGTACCGACAGGGCTCTCCCCTCAATGAGCAGTTCTTC.

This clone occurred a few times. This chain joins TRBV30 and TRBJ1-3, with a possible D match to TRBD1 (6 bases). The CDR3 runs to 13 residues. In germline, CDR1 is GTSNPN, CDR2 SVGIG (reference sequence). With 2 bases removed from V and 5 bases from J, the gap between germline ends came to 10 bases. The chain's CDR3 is CAWSRTARNTIYF. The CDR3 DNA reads TGTGCCTGGAGTCGGACAGCCCGAAACACCATATATTTT.

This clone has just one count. The CDR3 DNA reads TGTGCCAGCAGTTATGCCCCTGTAGACTATGGCTACACCTTC. It translates to CASSYAPVDYGYTF. The V and J genes are TRBV6-2 or TRBV6-3 and TRBJ1-2; D unclear. The V end lost 3 bases, the J end lost 3 bases, and 11 bases lay between the germline ends. Looked up from germline, CDR1 is MNHEY and CDR2 is SVGEGT. This CDR3 region has 14 residues.

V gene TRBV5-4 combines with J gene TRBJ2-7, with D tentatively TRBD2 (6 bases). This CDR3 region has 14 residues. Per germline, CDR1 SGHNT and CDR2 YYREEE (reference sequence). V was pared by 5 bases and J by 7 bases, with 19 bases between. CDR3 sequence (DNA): TGTGCCAGCAGACCAGACCCAAACCGGGAGGAGCAGTACTTC. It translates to CASRPDPNREEQYF.

CDR3 sequence (DNA): TGTGCCATCAGTGAGTCGTCAGGGCCGAGTACTGAAGCTTTCTTT. Translation gives CAISESSGPSTEAFF. V usage is TRBV10-3 and J usage is TRBJ1-1, with D perhaps matching TRBD1 (5 bases). CDR3 size: 15 residues. Germline CDR1 reads ENHRY; CDR2 reads SYGVKD. The V gene lost 0 bases and the J gene lost 5 bases, with 13 bases spanning the gap.

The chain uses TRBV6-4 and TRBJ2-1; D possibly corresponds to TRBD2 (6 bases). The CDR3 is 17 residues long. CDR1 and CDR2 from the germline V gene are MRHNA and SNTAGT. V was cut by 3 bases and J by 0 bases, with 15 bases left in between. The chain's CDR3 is CASSEAGGASSYNEQFF. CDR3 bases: TGTGCCAGCAGTGAGGCTGGCGGGGCGAGCTCCTACAATGAGCAGTTCTTC.

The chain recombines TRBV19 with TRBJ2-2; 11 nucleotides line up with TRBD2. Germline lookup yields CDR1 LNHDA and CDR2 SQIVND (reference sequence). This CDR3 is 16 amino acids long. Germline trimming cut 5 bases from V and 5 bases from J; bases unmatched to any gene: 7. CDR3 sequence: CASSPLAGVGTGELFF. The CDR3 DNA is TGTGCCAGTAGTCCACTAGCGGGAGTCGGGACCGGGGAGCTGTTTTTT.

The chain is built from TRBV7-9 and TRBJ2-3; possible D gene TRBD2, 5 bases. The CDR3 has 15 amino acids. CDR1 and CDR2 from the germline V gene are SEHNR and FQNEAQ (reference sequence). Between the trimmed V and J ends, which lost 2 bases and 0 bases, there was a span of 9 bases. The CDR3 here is CASSLRESSTDTQYF. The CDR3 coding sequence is TGTGCCAGCAGCTTAAGGGAGTCCAGCACAGATACGCAGTATTTT.

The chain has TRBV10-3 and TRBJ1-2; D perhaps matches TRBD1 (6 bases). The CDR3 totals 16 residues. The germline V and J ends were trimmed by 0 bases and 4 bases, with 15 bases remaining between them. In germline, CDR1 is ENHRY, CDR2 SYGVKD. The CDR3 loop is CAISESTGIGVYGYTF. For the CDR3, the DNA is TGTGCCATCAGTGAGTCTACAGGGATAGGTGTCTATGGCTACACCTTC.

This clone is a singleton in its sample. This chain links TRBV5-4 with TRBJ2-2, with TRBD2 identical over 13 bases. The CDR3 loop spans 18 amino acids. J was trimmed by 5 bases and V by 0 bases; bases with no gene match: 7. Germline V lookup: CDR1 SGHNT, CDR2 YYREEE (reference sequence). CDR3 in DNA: TGTGCCAGCAGCTTGGATGGACTAGCGGGAGTACGGACCGGGGAGCTGTTTTTT. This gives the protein CASSLDGLAGVRTGELFF. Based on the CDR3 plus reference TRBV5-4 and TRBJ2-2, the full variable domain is ETGVTQSPTHLIKTRGQQVTLRCSSQSGHNTVSWYQQALGQGPQFIFQYYREEENGRGNFPPRFSGLQFPNYSSELNVNALELDDSALYLCASSLDGLAGVRTGELFFGEGSRLTVL.

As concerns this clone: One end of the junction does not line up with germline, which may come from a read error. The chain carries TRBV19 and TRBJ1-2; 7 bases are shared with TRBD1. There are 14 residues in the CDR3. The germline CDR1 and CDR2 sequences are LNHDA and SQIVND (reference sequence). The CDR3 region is CASSGTDQFRPTRF. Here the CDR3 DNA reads TGTGCCAGTAGTGGGACAGACCAATTTCGCCCGACCCGCTTC.

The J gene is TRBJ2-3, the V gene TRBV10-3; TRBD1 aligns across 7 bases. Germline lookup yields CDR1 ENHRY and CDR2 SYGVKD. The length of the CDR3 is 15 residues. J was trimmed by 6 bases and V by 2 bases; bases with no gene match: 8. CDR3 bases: TGTGCCATCAGTGAGGGCAGGGGGAAGATTGATACGCAGTATTTT. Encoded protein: CAISEGRGKIDTQYF.

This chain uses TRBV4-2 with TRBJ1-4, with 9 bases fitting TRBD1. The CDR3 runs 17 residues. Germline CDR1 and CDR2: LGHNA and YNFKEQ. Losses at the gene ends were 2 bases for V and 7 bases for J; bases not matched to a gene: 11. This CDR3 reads CASSQTGQGQSGEKLFF. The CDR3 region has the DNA TGTGCCAGCAGCCAAACGGGACAGGGCCAGTCCGGTGAAAAACTGTTTTTT.

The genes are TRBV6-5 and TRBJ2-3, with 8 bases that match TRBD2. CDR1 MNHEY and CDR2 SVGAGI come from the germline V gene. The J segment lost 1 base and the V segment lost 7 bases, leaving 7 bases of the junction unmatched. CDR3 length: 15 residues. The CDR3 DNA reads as TGTGCCAGCACGGGAAGTAGCGGGGGCACAGATACGCAGTATTTT. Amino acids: CASTGSSGGTDTQYF.

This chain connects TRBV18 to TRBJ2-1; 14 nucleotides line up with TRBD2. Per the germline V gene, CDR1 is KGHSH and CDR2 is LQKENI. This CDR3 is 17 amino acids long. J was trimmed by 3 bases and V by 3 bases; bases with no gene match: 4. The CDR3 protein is CASSPRTSGGNYNEQFF. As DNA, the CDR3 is TGTGCCAGCTCACCTCGGACTAGCGGGGGGAACTACAATGAGCAGTTCTTC.

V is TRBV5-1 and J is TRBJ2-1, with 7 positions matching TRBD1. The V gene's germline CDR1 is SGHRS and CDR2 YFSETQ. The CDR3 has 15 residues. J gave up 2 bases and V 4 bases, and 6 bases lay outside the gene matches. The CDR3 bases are TGCGCCAGCAGCCTGGGGACAGAACCCTACAATGAGCAGTTCTTC. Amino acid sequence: CASSLGTEPYNEQFF.

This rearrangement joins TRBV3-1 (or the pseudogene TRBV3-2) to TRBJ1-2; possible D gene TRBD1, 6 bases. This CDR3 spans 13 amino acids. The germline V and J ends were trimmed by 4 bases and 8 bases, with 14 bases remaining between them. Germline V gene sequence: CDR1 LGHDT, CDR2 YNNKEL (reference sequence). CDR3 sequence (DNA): TGTGCCAGCAGCCCTCTGAGCCAGGGGGGCTACACCTTC. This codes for CASSPLSQGGYTF.

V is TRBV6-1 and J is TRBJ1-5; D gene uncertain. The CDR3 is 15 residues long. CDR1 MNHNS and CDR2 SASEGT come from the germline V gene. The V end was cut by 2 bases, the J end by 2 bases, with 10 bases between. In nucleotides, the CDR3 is TGTGCCAGCAGTGAACAGGCATGGGGCAATCAGCCCCAGCATTTT. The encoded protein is CASSEQAWGNQPQHF.

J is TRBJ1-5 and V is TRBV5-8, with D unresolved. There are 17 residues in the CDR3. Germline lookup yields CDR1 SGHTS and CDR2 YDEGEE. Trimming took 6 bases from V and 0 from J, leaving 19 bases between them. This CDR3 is CASISPRGESSNQPQHF. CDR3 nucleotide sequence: TGTGCCAGCATCTCCCCTCGTGGGGAGTCTAGCAATCAGCCCCAGCATTTT.

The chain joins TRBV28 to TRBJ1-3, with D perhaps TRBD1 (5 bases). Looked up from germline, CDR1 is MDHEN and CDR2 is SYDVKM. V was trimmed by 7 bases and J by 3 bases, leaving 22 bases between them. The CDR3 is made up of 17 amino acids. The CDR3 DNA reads TGTGCCAGCACAAGGCAGGGTCTATCGGGCATTGGAAACACCATATATTTT. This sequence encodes CASTRQGLSGIGNTIYF.

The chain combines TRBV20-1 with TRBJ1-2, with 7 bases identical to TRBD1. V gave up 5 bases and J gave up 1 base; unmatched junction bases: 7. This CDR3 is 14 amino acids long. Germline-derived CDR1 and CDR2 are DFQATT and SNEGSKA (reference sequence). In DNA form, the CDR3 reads TGCAGTGCTCGTGGACAGGACAATAACTATGGCTACACCTTC. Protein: CSARGQDNNYGYTF.

In nucleotides, the CDR3 is TGTGCCATCAGTGAGTCTGCAGACACCGGGGAGCTGTTTTTT. Protein sequence: CAISESADTGELFF. The chain joins TRBV10-3 to TRBJ2-2, with unresolved D. The CDR3 has 14 residues. Trimming removed 0 bases at V and 3 bases at J, with 5 bases between. Germline V lookup: CDR1 ENHRY, CDR2 SYGVKD.

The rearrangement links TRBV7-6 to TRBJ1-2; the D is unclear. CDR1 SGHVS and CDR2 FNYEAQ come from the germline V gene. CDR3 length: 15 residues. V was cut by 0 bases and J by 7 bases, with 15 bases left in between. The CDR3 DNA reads TGTGCCAGCAGCTTAGCTAAGAGGGCGGGGTCTGGCTACACCTTC. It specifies CASSLAKRAGSGYTF.

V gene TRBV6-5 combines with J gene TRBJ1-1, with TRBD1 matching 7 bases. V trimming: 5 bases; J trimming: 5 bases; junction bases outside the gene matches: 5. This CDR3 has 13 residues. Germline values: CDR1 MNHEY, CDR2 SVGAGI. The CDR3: CASSRQGRTEAFF. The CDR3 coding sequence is TGTGCCAGCAGTCGACAGGGAAGGACTGAAGCTTTCTTT.

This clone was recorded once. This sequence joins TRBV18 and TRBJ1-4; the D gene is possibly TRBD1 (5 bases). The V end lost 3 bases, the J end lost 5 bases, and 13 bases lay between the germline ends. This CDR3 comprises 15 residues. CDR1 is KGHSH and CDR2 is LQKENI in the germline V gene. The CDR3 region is CASSPPGTSNEKLFF. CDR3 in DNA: TGTGCCAGCTCACCTCCTGGGACTTCCAATGAAAAACTGTTTTTT.